This record looks at one T cell receptor beta chain sequence and its context. Libraries were prepared by immunoSEQ multiplex PCR; TCRdb keeps only in-frame clonotypes and omits some of them. Among tens of thousands of clones listed, more than 75% were seen once. The germline V and J ends were trimmed by 5 bases and 7 bases, with 15 bases remaining between them. This CDR3 has 14 residues. Per germline, CDR1 LNHDA and CDR2 SQIVND (reference sequence). Time point of the sample: pretreatment peripheral blood. This sample was included in a study of PD-L1 blockade in urothelial cancer. The V and J genes are TRBV19 and TRBJ2-1; tentatively, D is TRBD1 (6 bases). This clonotype originated in a man between 60 and 75 years old with urothelial cancer. This sample comprised PBMCs, obtained around atezolizumab (anti-PD-L1) treatment. The CDR3 sequence is CASSPRAGANEQFF. The CDR3 DNA reads as TGTGCCAGTAGTCCCAGGGCAGGGGCAAATGAGCAGTTCTTC. The whole variable domain, remainder taken from reference TRBV19 and TRBJ2-1, is DGGITQSPKYLFRKEGQNVTLSCEQNLNHDAMYWYRQDPGQGLRLIYYSQIVNDFQKGDIAEGYSVSREKKESFPLTVTSAQKNPTAFYLCASSPRAGANEQFFGPGTRLTVL.